The entry below gives a single T cell receptor beta chain sequence along with its context. Its antigen is still unknown. No much larger clone is present one base from it, and per-base qualities are unavailable. V and J lose 1 base and 5 bases, and a span of 11 bases separates them. CDR1 is given as LNHDA and CDR2 as SQIVND, both from the germline V gene (reference sequence). The CDR3 goes from the cysteine to the phenylalanine over 15 residues. Left in the record is the CDR3 DNA by itself, 45 bases read in frame from the first base. The receptor library was made with the immunoSEQ multiplex PCR assay. The multiplex PCR relied on a mix of 60 forward primers for TCR Vbeta segments and 13 reverse primers for TCR Jbeta segments. The CDR3 region of rearranged TCR beta genes was amplified from genomic DNA by a multiplex PCR assay. The amplified TCR beta libraries were sequenced on the Illumina HiSeq System as 87-base-pair reads. The paper's data handling went like this. In a later analysis, 80 million or so unique TCR beta chains were counted across the 650 to 750 repertoires, and roughly 11 million of these chains were shared by at least two donors. Raw reads were error-corrected and collapsed into unique sequences by a nearest-neighbor algorithm in which closely related sequences were merged to remove PCR and sequencing errors. Alignment of CDR3 sequences to IMGT reference sequences was used to assign V, D and J gene segments. Each retained sequence needed at least a six-nucleotide match to both a V gene segment and a J gene segment. Rearrangements were classified as productive when the CDR3 lacked stop codons and remained in frame with V and J, and all other rearrangements were classified as non-productive. Following IMGT convention, CDR3 was defined as the stretch from the second conserved V-encoded cysteine to the conserved J-encoded phenylalanine. The earlier analysis of 450 to 750 of the donors excluded any sequence lacking an unambiguous match to a single V gene segment. An earlier analysis of fewer than 750 of the donors classified V segments as functional when productive rearrangements were above 56.7% and as segregating when the standard deviation between donors was above 5%. A statistical classification framework was built to diagnose cytomegalovirus status from the catalog of TCR beta chain sequences. A later analysis assigned V and J genes by comparing TCR nucleotide sequences with IMGT/GENE-DB human TR gene sequences. A later analysis assigned CDR3 sequences and most-parsimonious VDJ recombination scenarios with the TCRdist pipeline. In a later analysis, each TCR beta chain was defined by its CDR3 amino acid sequence together with its V-gene family, and reads lacking a unique V-gene family were excluded. In a later analysis, approximately 640 highly shared, low-generation-probability nucleotide sequences were removed to address suspected cross-contamination and a sequencing artifact. In a later analysis, a clonal expansion index for each public chain was calculated from normalized within-repertoire ranks of inferred template counts. Generation probabilities in a later analysis came from a VDJ recombination model fitted to out-of-frame rearrangements, and those results were checked against IGoR. In a later analysis, TCR-TCR, TCR-HLA and TCR-CMV co-occurrence was scored with hypergeometric tests, and a repertoire-size bias correction was applied to TCR pairs. False discovery rates were estimated in a later analysis by permuting HLA or CMV assignments 20 times. A later analysis grouped co-occurring TCRs with DBSCAN, adding TCRdist sequence similarity when clustering within HLA-allele-positive subsets. Co-occurrence clustering excluded repertoires with fewer than 30,000 or more than 120,000 public chains, plus five with anomalous nucleotide sharing. In TCRdb, the immuneACCESS table is reduced to in-frame sequences with V and J assigned. These tables do not hold every clone; where another copy was compared, an unresolved V gene accounts for under half, and the others remain unexplained. The V and J calls and clone size come from that table; D and trimming were worked out from the DNA. The sample records about 130,000 clones, over 70% of which are singletons. In total, the top ten clones hold more than 2.5% of the sample.

In total, roughly 670 healthy bone marrow donors made up the cohort. At the time of sampling, all cohort members were nominally healthy, though unrecorded immune exposures were likely present. The donor was CMV seronegative and belonged to the group of 352 seronegative cohort members. Every donor gave a peripheral blood sample, and the peripheral blood mononuclear cells from that sample were used for TCR beta sequencing. Genomic DNA was extracted from the blood cell samples with the Qiagen DNeasy Blood Extraction Kit. This entry belongs to a study of cytomegalovirus exposure and HLA in healthy donors (dated by TCRdb to 2016 to 2017). With regard to the full study: An earlier analysis of about 530 of the donors reported 276 Gb of sequence data and 95 million to 140 million unique TCR beta sequences obtained from some 200 million T cells. An early release that covered around 590 HLA-typed donors contained about 300 gigabases of sequencing data and some 87 million unique TCR sequences. Among the roughly 400 genotyped donors, approximately 77% belonged to the genetic ancestry cluster associated with self-reported Caucasian donors. The study aimed to test whether signatures of past pathogen exposure could be identified by cataloging public T cell receptors. Using immunosequencing, the study profiled T cell repertoires from 666 subjects and related those repertoires to cytomegalovirus serostatus. In addition to the first cohort of 500 to 850 subjects, a separate validation cohort of approximately 110 different subjects was used. The study combined high-throughput TCR immunosequencing, statistical association of individual TCRs with disease status, and machine learning to predict cytomegalovirus infection status. A later analysis re-examined previously published TCR beta repertoires from 600 to 700 donors and added high-resolution HLA genotyping to investigate patterns of TCR occurrence. Rather than drawing on any new phenotypic data, the later analysis identified candidate immune exposures from TCR beta sequences and the way those sequences occurred across donors. To decide whether each TCR beta V gene segment behaved as functional or pseudogenic, an earlier analysis of some 540 of the donors relied on high-throughput TCR beta sequencing. Donor age, sex, ethnicity and CMV serostatus were compiled together with the repertoire data. A later genetic analysis took genome-wide SNP genotypes for about three fifths of the 666 donors and used that subset as a discovery cohort. Every repertoire in the discovery cohort had been generated on one and the same sequencing platform. HLA typing covered class I and class II loci at four-digit resolution. The number of donors typed differed by locus, with roughly 620-630 for A, B, C, DRB1 and DQB1, 522 for DQA1, some 570 for DPA1, and some 450 for DPB1. A few DR-DQ haplotypes were treated as single units for association and clustering because of strong linkage in the cohort. Among about 370 genotyped donors of the cohort, an average of about 220,000 unique TCR beta nucleotide sequences was sequenced per donor, of which about 19% were non-productive.

The research as a whole found: In a later analysis, TCR association rates were found to vary across HLA loci, with the most associated TCRs seen for DRB1 alleles and the fewest for HLA-C alleles. Broadly in line with IMGT annotations, most TCR beta V segments showed up in productive rearrangements about 90% or about 30% of the time in an earlier analysis of approximately 640 of the donors. Linkage disequilibrium might explain the correlated functional status among segregating V segments, but an unknown experimental factor could not be ruled out. HLA typing was unavailable for some donors at each locus, so association tests used only the typed subset. Several of the top co-occurrence clusters appeared to be linked to parvovirus B19, influenza, CMV and Epstein-Barr virus, according to a later analysis. The classifier was reported to diagnose cytomegalovirus status with high specificity and sensitivity in both the original cohort and the validation cohort. A cluster of highly shared sequence variants was judged likely to represent a technical artifact of the sequencing pipeline. A later analysis found that HLA-associated TCR beta chains were more clonally expanded and had lower generation probabilities than equally common non-associated chains. In this cohort, only TCR beta chains were sequenced, and detectable features were limited by the absence of alpha or paired-chain data. Across donors, most TCR sequences were observed very rarely, whereas some public TCRs were present in many individuals. Because counts were too low, fewer than 20 rarely observed V segments, including chromosome 9 orphons, were excluded from the earlier analysis of around 640 of the donors. In the study, about 150 TCR beta chains were listed as associated with cytomegalovirus. Sequencing depth was assumed to be roughly uniform across donors in the presence/absence analyses, though that assumption may not hold. Some IMGT-functional V segments, including TRBV6-2 and TRBV6-3, could not be distinguished by the 87-base-pair reads and were therefore excluded. When HLA alleles, especially DR and DQ, strongly co-occurred, TCR associations were difficult to assign to individual alleles. In a later analysis, most CMV-associated TCR beta chains were found to appear HLA-restricted, with HLA associations seemingly driven largely by CMV exposure. V-gene and J-gene trimming of TCR beta chains was associated with a missense DCLRE1C variant in a later genetic analysis, and the association was replicated in an independent cohort. For the cohort, immune exposure information was limited to CMV serostatus. The authors suggested that the approach could potentially be generalized to other disease states and immunological phenotypes. According to a later genetic analysis, donors in an Asian-associated ancestry cluster had fewer N-insertions in productive TCRs than the approximately 690-donor mean. A further reported finding was that TCR beta sequences accurately predicted the HLA-A and HLA-B alleles for most subjects in the first cohort. In a later analysis, about 17,000 TCR beta sequences were associated with specific HLA alleles at a false discovery rate of 0.05. A few of the identified cytomegalovirus-associated TCR beta chains were confirmed in vitro to be specific for cytomegalovirus antigens.

The TCR originated in a woman aged 50 to 60 in good health and CMV-seronegative. Sequencing was done on a sample of PBMCs. The chain uses TRBV19 and TRBJ1-4; the D segment cannot be called with confidence. The nucleotides are TGTGCCAGTAGTATAGGCGGGCAGCCGAATGAAAAACTGTTTTTT. Its translation reads: CASSIGGQPNEKLFF.